These T cell receptor beta chains were read from a single sample in a study of breast tumors, draining lymph nodes, adjacent tissues. MiXCR was run by TCRdb on the multiplex PCR reads, yielding one entry per CDR3 protein. The sample yields 200,000 to 300,000 distinct CDR3 sequences, around 31% seen once. Sequences were obtained from axillary lymph node tissue. These receptors were collected from a female donor with breast cancer. Some clones in this sample may be carry-over from other donors' samples. CDR3s include the opening cysteine and the closing phenylalanine or tryptophan. D genes are given only for firm matches. Size tells how often a clone was seen (once, few, many) or the class of an expanded clone, and some rows leave it out.

size	V	J	D	DNA	CDR3
NA	TRBV7-7	TRBJ2-4	NA	TGTGCTAGCAGCTTAGAACAGCCTGGGAAAAACATTCAGTACTTC	CASSLEQPGKNIQYF
many	TRBV2	TRBJ2-7	TRBD2	TGTGCCAGCAGCGTGGGACTAGCGGGACAGTACGAGCAGTACTTC	CASSVGLAGQYEQYF
many	TRBV5-1	TRBJ2-2	NA	TGCGCCAGCAGCTTGGAACTTAAGCTAGGGGGTCGCGGCACCGGGGAGCTGTTTTTT	CASSLELKLGGRGTGELFF
NA	TRBV20-1	TRBJ1-4	NA	TGCAGTGGGAAGACTAGCGGGAGTGAAAAACTGTTTTTT	CSGKTSGSEKLFF
many	TRBV20-1	TRBJ2-2	TRBD2	TGCAGTGCTAGTATTGATACTAGCGGAACCACCGGGGAGCTGTTTTTT	CSASIDTSGTTGELFF
many	TRBV5-5	TRBJ2-1	TRBD1	TGTGCCAGCAGCTTGGGAGTCGGGGGACAGGGGCGGAACAATGAGCAGTTCTTC	CASSLGVGGQGRNNEQFF
few	TRBV6-1	TRBJ1-6	NA	TGTGCCAGCAGTGAAGTCTCCTTGTTGACACGTTTGTTTAATTCACCCCTCCACTTT	CASSEVSLLTRLFNSPLHF
many	TRBV10-2	TRBJ2-5	NA	TGCGCCAGCAGCATCCAGGGGGAGACCCAGTACTTC	CASSIQGETQYF
NA	TRBV12-3/TRBV12-4	TRBJ2-2	NA	TGTGCCAGCAGTGAGTTGGTCCTGTCTAACATCGGGGAGCTGTTTTTT	CASSELVLSNIGELFF
NA	TRBV6-6	TRBJ2-1	NA	TGTGCCAGCAGTTACGATGGAGCCCGAACCTGCAATGAGCAGTTCTTC	CASSYDGARTCNEQFF
NA	TRBV15	TRBJ2-5	TRBD2	TGTGCTATAGCGGGAGTAGTAGAGACCCAGTACTTC	CAIAGVVETQYF
few	TRBV6-6	TRBJ2-1	NA	TGTGCCAGCAGTCACTCGGGGGCGAACAATGAGCAGTTCTTC	CASSHSGANNEQFF
NA	TRBV28	TRBJ2-7	NA	TGTGCCAGCAGTTTCCCCTACACGGAGAAATACGAGCAGTACTTC	CASSFPYTEKYEQYF
many	TRBV11-3	TRBJ1-6	NA	TGTGCCAGCAGCTCCCAGGATAATTCACCCCTCCACTTT	CASSSQDNSPLHF
NA	TRBV12-3/TRBV12-4	TRBJ2-7	NA	TGTGCCAGCAGCCAATTCTTGAGTTCTAGTCCCTCCGAGCAGTACTTC	CASSQFLSSSPSEQYF
many	TRBV25-1	TRBJ2-1	TRBD2	TGTGCCAGCAGTGCAGCGGGAGCGGGGAATGAGCAGTTCTTC	CASSAAGAGNEQFF
many	TRBV24-1	TRBJ2-2	NA	TGTGCCACCCAGCTGTCTGTCACCGGGGAGCTGTTTTTT	CATQLSVTGELFF
NA	TRBV7-9	TRBJ1-3	NA	TGTGCCAGCAGCCCCGCTAGCGGAGGGGCTGGAAACACCATATATTTT	CASSPASGGAGNTIYF
NA	TRBV6-1	TRBJ2-1	NA	TGTGCCAGCAGTACCCGCCGGGGCCTTAATGAGCAGTTCTTC	CASSTRRGLNEQFF
few	TRBV6-2/TRBV6-3	TRBJ2-1	TRBD1	TGTGCCAGCAGGGGTACAGGGGGCCGATACAATGAGCAGTTCTTC	CASRGTGGRYNEQFF
many	TRBV5-1	TRBJ2-5	TRBD1	TGCGCCAGCAGCTATTGGGACAGTGGGGAGACCCAGTACTTC	CASSYWDSGETQYF
many	TRBV6-5	TRBJ1-3	NA	TGTGCCAGCAGCCAAATGGGACGGACCTCTGGAAACACCATATATTTT	CASSQMGRTSGNTIYF